The 19 T cell receptor beta chains below were found in one sample sequenced in a study of blood T cell repertoires in COVID-19. The repertoire was sequenced with immunoSEQ multiplex PCR; TCRdb's copy has only in-frame clones and lacks some. The sample yields about 140,000 clones, roughly four fifths seen once. The sample comprised PBMCs or T cells enriched from blood (not recorded which). The source is a woman aged 18-29 years who had been exposed to COVID-19.

This chain links TRBV27 with TRBJ2-7; D uncertain. Trimming cost V 3 bases and J 2 bases, with 8 bases left between them. CDR3 size: 13 residues. Germline values: CDR1 MNHEY, CDR2 SMNVEV (reference sequence). Written as DNA, the CDR3 is TGTGCCAGCAGTTTTAGTTCCACCTACGAGCAGTACTTC. It is translated as CASSFSSTYEQYF.

V usage is TRBV10-3 and J usage is TRBJ2-5; 11 nucleotides match TRBD2. Germline values: CDR1 ENHRY, CDR2 SYGVKD. The CDR3 covers 14 residues. J was trimmed by 4 bases and V by 4 bases; bases with no gene match: 2. This chain's CDR3 is CAISVGTSGETQYF. CDR3 DNA sequence: TGTGCCATCAGTGTTGGGACTAGCGGAGAGACCCAGTACTTC.

This clone was detected a few times. The chain recombines TRBV2 with TRBJ1-4; 8 nucleotides agree with TRBD1. The V segment lost 4 bases and the J segment 10 bases; nucleotides outside the gene matches: 11. This CDR3 has 15 amino acids. Germline V lookup: CDR1 SNHLY, CDR2 FYNNEI. The DNA for the CDR3 is TGTGCCAGCAGTGTATCGACAGGGGAGAACCGAAAACTGTTTTTT. This sequence encodes CASSVSTGENRKLFF.

This clone appeared many times. This chain uses TRBV18 with TRBJ1-2; possible D gene TRBD1, 6 bases. Germline CDR1 reads KGHSH; CDR2 reads LQKENI. Trimming took 6 bases from V and 3 from J, leaving 14 bases between them. The CDR3 has 14 residues. The CDR3 bases are TGTGCCAGCTCCCCTGCGGACAGCCACTATGGCTACACCTTC. This gives the protein CASSPADSHYGYTF.

The rearrangement joins TRBV21-1 to TRBJ2-1; the table's D call, TRBD1, was not checked against the DNA. TRBV21-1 is marked as a pseudogene. This CDR3 spans 15 amino acids. CDR3 nucleotides: TGTGCCAGCCATACTACAGGGTGTAGGAACAATGAGCAGTTCTTC. Its protein is CASHTTGCRNNEQFF.

This chain joins TRBV2 and TRBJ1-5; D gene ambiguous. The V gene's germline CDR1 is SNHLY and CDR2 FYNNEI. Trimming pared 6 bases from V and 10 bases from J, leaving 13 bases between. The CDR3 runs to 12 residues. CDR3 DNA: TGTGCCAGCAGAGGGAGCCATAGTCCCCAGCATTTT. It yields the protein CASRGSHSPQHF.

The chain combines TRBV27 with TRBJ2-5, with 9 bases aligning to TRBD1. CDR1 and CDR2 (germline): MNHEY, SMNVEV (reference sequence). CDR3 length: 13 amino acids. Trimming at V came to 6 bases and at J to 7 bases, leaving 6 bases not matched to a gene. The CDR3 DNA reads TGTGCCAGCAGACGGACAGGGGAGGGGACCCAGTACTTC. As protein: CASRRTGEGTQYF.

This chain links TRBV6-2 or TRBV6-3 with TRBJ2-7; TRBD2 agrees at 9 bases. Trimming at V came to 6 bases and at J to 4 bases, leaving 13 bases not matched to a gene. The germline CDR1 and CDR2 sequences are MNHEY and SVGEGT. The CDR3 has 16 amino acids. The CDR3: CASSPLLAGLLYEQYF. As DNA, the CDR3 is TGTGCCAGCAGCCCCCTCCTAGCGGGACTCCTTTACGAGCAGTACTTC.

The rearrangement links TRBV30 to TRBJ2-7; TRBD1 matches 7 bases. This CDR3 spans 12 amino acids. The V segment lost 5 bases and the J segment 5 bases; nucleotides outside the gene matches: 6. Germline V gene sequence: CDR1 GTSNPN, CDR2 SVGIG (reference sequence). The CDR3 DNA is TGTGCCTGGGGGAGAGACAGGGACGAGCAGTACTTC. Its protein is CAWGRDRDEQYF.

J is TRBJ1-3 and V is TRBV7-6; a possible D gene is TRBD1 (6 bases). This CDR3 has 18 amino acids. Trimming took off 1 base at V and 0 bases at J, with 16 bases between the two ends. Per the germline V gene, CDR1 is SGHVS and CDR2 is FNYEAQ. Here the CDR3 DNA reads TGTGCCAGCAGCTTAGGTGCAGGGAAAGGGGGCTCTGGAAACACCATATATTTT. It encodes CASSLGAGKGGSGNTIYF.

This clone was counted a single time. J is TRBJ2-7 and V is TRBV29-1; D perhaps matches TRBD2 (5 bases). Germline V lookup: CDR1 SQVTM, CDR2 ANQGSEA. The CDR3 spans 13 residues. Deletions cut 3 bases from V and 2 bases from J, with 11 bases between. In DNA, the CDR3 is TGCAGCGTTGACGGGGAGTCAACCTACGAGCAGTACTTC. It codes for CSVDGESTYEQYF.

This clone has a single count. This chain uses TRBV11-2 with TRBJ2-7, with TRBD1 matching over 11 bases. Germline V lookup: CDR1 SGHAT, CDR2 FQNNGV. The CDR3 consists of 16 residues. J was trimmed by 5 bases and V by 8 bases; bases with no gene match: 14. The DNA for the CDR3 is TGTGCCAGCGAGGCTAGAATGGGACAGGGGGTACACGAGCAGTACTTC. Translating it yields CASEARMGQGVHEQYF. The entire variable domain, with the rest obtained from reference TRBV11-2 and TRBJ2-7, is as follows: EAGVAQSPRYKIIEKRQSVAFWCNPISGHATLYWYQQILGQGPKLLIQFQNNGVVDDSQLPKDRFSAERLKGVDSTLKIQPAKLEDSAVYLCASEARMGQGVHEQYFGPGTRLTVT.

The chain carries TRBV4-1 and TRBJ1-4; 7 nucleotides line up with TRBD1. V shed 3 bases, J shed 2 bases, and the junction held 0 bases outside the gene matches. The V gene's germline CDR1 is MGHRA and CDR2 YSYEKL. The CDR3 is 14 residues long. The CDR3 nucleotides read TGCGCCAGCAGCCAGACAGGGACTAATGAAAAACTGTTTTTT. Its translation is CASSQTGTNEKLFF.

This clone was seen once. The V and J genes are TRBV18 and TRBJ1-5; D might be TRBD1 (5 bases). Trimming removed 4 bases at V and 9 bases at J, with 13 bases between. This CDR3 has 13 amino acids. Germline V gene sequence: CDR1 KGHSH, CDR2 LQKENI. The CDR3 protein is CASSRGTGVPQHF. CDR3 coding DNA: TGTGCCAGCTCACGGGGAACGGGGGTGCCCCAGCATTTT.

The V gene is TRBV9, the J gene TRBJ2-5, with 7 bases aligning to TRBD2. The CDR3 has 15 residues. The J segment lost 0 bases and the V segment lost 0 bases, leaving 2 bases of the junction unmatched. The V gene's germline CDR1 is SGDLS and CDR2 YYNGEE. The CDR3 loop reads CASSVVAGYQETQYF. The CDR3 DNA sequence: TGTGCCAGCAGCGTAGTAGCGGGCTACCAAGAGACCCAGTACTTC.

The J gene is TRBJ1-1, the V gene TRBV7-3, with a weak D call TRBD1 (5 bases). Germline CDR1 is SGHTA and CDR2 is FQGTGA. This CDR3 spans 13 amino acids. The V end lost 0 bases, the J end lost 4 bases, and 6 bases lay between the germline ends. This CDR3 is CASSLTGVTEAFF. In nucleotides, the CDR3 is TGTGCCAGCAGCTTAACAGGGGTCACTGAAGCTTTCTTT.

The chain joins TRBV14 to TRBJ2-1, with 7 nucleotides matching TRBD2. The CDR3 sequence is 15 residues long. Unmatched junction bases numbered 7, after V lost 3 bases and J lost 5 bases. Germline V lookup: CDR1 SGHDN, CDR2 FVKESK. CDR3 in DNA: TGTGCCAGCAGCCACCTAGCGGCTATAAACAATGAGCAGTTCTTC. Translated: CASSHLAAINNEQFF.

The J gene is TRBJ1-2, the V gene TRBV7-8; D remains unclear. The CDR3 is 15 residues long. V dropped 1 base and J dropped 2 bases, with 11 bases sitting between them. The germline V gene has CDR1 SGHVS and CDR2 FQNEAQ. The chain's CDR3 is CASSLGGMHNYGYTF. The CDR3, as DNA: TGTGCCAGCAGCTTAGGCGGGATGCACAACTATGGCTACACCTTC.

This chain uses TRBV5-1 with TRBJ2-3; weak D call: TRBD2 (7 bases). The germline V gene has CDR1 SGHRS and CDR2 YFSETQ. The CDR3 is made up of 15 amino acids. V lost 0 bases to trimming and J lost 1 base, with 9 bases between them. In nucleotides, the CDR3 is TGCGCCAGCAGCTTGGACGGGGGGCGCACAGATACGCAGTATTTT. This sequence encodes CASSLDGGRTDTQYF.